The 3 T cell receptor beta chains listed next were all sequenced from one sample in a study of blood T cell repertoires in COVID-19. TCRdb's copy holds only in-frame clones and misses some; the assay was immunoSEQ multiplex PCR. The data contain around 200,000 clones, roughly four fifths of them seen just once; the ten biggest clones take up around 9.2%. Sequencing used PBMCs or T cells enriched from blood (not recorded which). The receptors were sampled from a man aged 40-50 years who had recovered from COVID-19.

The chain recombines TRBV1 with TRBJ2-3; the table calls TRBD2, which could not be checked here. TRBV1 is a recognized pseudogene. CDR3 length equals 17 residues. The CDR3 protein is CTSSHLLGGPCTDTQYF. The CDR3 nucleotides are TGCACCAGCAGCCATCTCCTGGGGGGACCCTGCACAGATACGCAGTATTTT.

The genes are TRBV11-2 and TRBJ1-5; TRBD1 matches at 7 bases. Germline V gives CDR1 SGHAT, CDR2 FQNNGV. The length of the CDR3 is 14 residues. V lost 3 bases to trimming and J lost 7 bases; unmatched junction nucleotides: 6. The CDR3 coding sequence is TGTGCCAGCAGCTTCCGGGACAGAGGACAGCCCCAGCATTTT. The encoded protein is CASSFRDRGQPQHF.

The chain is built from TRBV5-1 and TRBJ2-1; 11 bases map to TRBD2. The CDR3 contains 15 residues. V shed 1 base, J shed 9 bases, and the junction held 6 bases outside the gene matches. Germline V gives CDR1 SGHRS, CDR2 YFSETQ. The CDR3 reads CASSLSLAGAGEQFF. The CDR3 DNA sequence: TGCGCCAGCAGCTTGTCACTAGCGGGAGCGGGTGAGCAGTTCTTC.